This T cell receptor beta chain stems from a study of blood T cell repertoires in COVID-19. The wider study: The origin of the acute and convalescent COVID-19 samples was the United States, Italy and Spain.

The V and J ends lost 2 bases and 3 bases respectively, with 11 bases between them. The CDR3 spans 15 residues. CDR1 is ENHRY, CDR2 SYGVKD, per germline. Original handling: Estimation of nucleated cell counts relied on the amplification of reference gene primers. Assay: immunoSEQ multiplex PCR; the TCRdb copy retains only in-frame clones and omits some. For V, J and clone size, that table is used; D and trimming come from the DNA. The table has more than 100,000 clones, 75% to 90% seen once; the top ten hold roughly 2.5%. The sequence was obtained from a man between 50 and 59 years old with active COVID-19. The rearrangement links TRBV10-3 to TRBJ2-1; D is uncertain. The sample taken for sequencing was peripheral blood. The CDR3, as DNA: TGTGCCATCAGTGAGAGGCAGGTGGACTACAATGAGCAGTTCTTC. Amino acids: CAISERQVDYNEQFF.